Listed below are T cell receptor beta chains from one sample, sequenced in a study of cytomegalovirus exposure and HLA in healthy donors. Generated by immunoSEQ multiplex PCR, the TCRdb table keeps only in-frame clones and is missing some. The table lists roughly 150,000 clones, about 85% of them singletons. Sequencing used PBMCs. Every receptor here comes from a boy aged 2-9 years in good health and CMV-seronegative. CDR3s include the opening cysteine and the closing phenylalanine or tryptophan. D genes are given only for firm matches. The size of a clone is reported for some rows only, either as once, few or many, or as a class for expanded clones.

cdr3_aa cdr3_nt clone_size v_call d_call j_call
CASSFSYTGELFF TGTGCCAGCAGCTTCTCGTACACCGGGGAGCTGTTTTTT . TRBV7-9 . TRBJ2-2
CAISSPNNEQFF TGTGCCATCTCGTCTCCTAACAATGAGCAGTTCTTC . TRBV10-3 . TRBJ2-1
CASSVRGQGGLGYTF TGTGCCAGCAGCGTGAGGGGACAGGGAGGTTTAGGCTACACCTTC . TRBV9 TRBD1 TRBJ1-2
CASGPRGTSGIKTYEQYF TGTGCCAGTGGGCCTCGAGGGACTAGCGGGATTAAAACCTACGAGCAGTACTTC . TRBV19 TRBD2 TRBJ2-7
CASSHFRDRIPLKSLHF TGCGCCAGCAGCCACTTCCGGGACAGGATTCCCTTAAAGTCCCTCCACTTT . TRBV4-3 TRBD1 TRBJ1-6
CASSLWDWASGPSSYEQYF TGTGCCAGCAGCTTATGGGATTGGGCTAGCGGGCCTAGCTCCTACGAGCAGTACTTC . TRBV7-9 TRBD2 TRBJ2-7
CASSLSYSDEQYF TGTGCCAGCAGTTTATCGTACTCTGACGAGCAGTACTTC once TRBV27 . TRBJ2-7
CATYNLISGRGNNEQFF TGTGCCACTTATAATTTGATTAGCGGGAGGGGAAACAATGAGCAGTTCTTC . TRBV10-3 TRBD2 TRBJ2-1
CASSEAGPGGMTSNQPQHF TGTGCCAGCAGTGAAGCTGGGCCAGGGGGCATGACTAGCAATCAGCCCCAGCATTTT . TRBV6-1 TRBD1 TRBJ1-5
CASSYTGPNTEAFF TGTGCCAGCAGCTACACAGGGCCCAACACTGAAGCTTTCTTT few TRBV5-6 . TRBJ1-1
CASSELGGGNSPLHF TGTGCCAGCAGTGAGCTAGGGGGTGGTAATTCACCCCTCCACTTT . TRBV6-1 . TRBJ1-6
CASGYGGNQETQYF TGTGCCAGCGGGTACGGGGGGAACCAAGAGACCCAGTACTTC . TRBV2 TRBD2 TRBJ2-5
CASSLESTGHYEQYF TGCGCCAGCAGCTTGGAGTCGACAGGACACTACGAGCAGTACTTC . TRBV5-1 . TRBJ2-7
CASSPLTSGSEVQYF TGTGCCAGCAGCCCCCTTACTAGCGGGAGTGAGGTTCAGTACTTC . TRBV11-3 TRBD2 TRBJ2-4
CASSLYFLAGVSGELFF TGTGCCAGCAGCTTATATTTCCTAGCGGGAGTTTCGGGGGAGCTGTTTTTT . TRBV7-3 TRBD2 TRBJ2-2
CASSLDFPARGDYGYTF TGTGCCAGCAGCTTAGACTTCCCGGCCCGCGGGGACTATGGCTACACCTTC . TRBV11-2 . TRBJ1-2
CASSQAGRGTDTQYF TGCGCCAGCAGTCAAGCGGGAAGGGGCACAGATACGCAGTATTTT . TRBV10-2 TRBD2 TRBJ2-3
CASSPPRRTQYF TGTGCCAGCAGTCCGCCTAGGAGGACGCAGTATTTT . TRBV28 . TRBJ2-3
CASSTSGNSQYF TGTGCCAGCAGCACTAGCGGGAATTCGCAGTATTTT once TRBV7-2 TRBD2 TRBJ2-3
CASTLRGNPEAFF TGTGCCAGCACTCTGAGGGGGAATCCTGAAGCTTTCTTT . TRBV28 . TRBJ1-1
CASSVGQIKGNEQFF TGTGCCAGCAGCGTAGGACAGATTAAGGGCAATGAGCAGTTCTTC few TRBV9 . TRBJ2-1
CASSSTGAEETQYF TGCGCCAGCAGCTCCACAGGGGCGGAAGAGACCCAGTACTTC . TRBV5-1 TRBD1 TRBJ2-5
CASTTGQRNTEAFF TGTGCCAGCACCACCGGACAGAGGAACACTGAAGCTTTCTTT . TRBV5-4 . TRBJ1-1
CASSSRGLRQETQYF TGTGCCAGCAGCTCGAGGGGGCTCCGGCAAGAGACCCAGTACTTC . TRBV11-1 TRBD1 TRBJ2-5
CASSLGQGEKLFF TGCGCCAGCAGTTTGGGACAGGGAGAAAAACTGTTTTTT . TRBV10-2 TRBD1 TRBJ1-4
CATSRDVAYGYTF TGTGCCACCAGCAGAGATGTGGCCTATGGCTACACCTTC . TRBV15 . TRBJ1-2
CSVGLPPGTSGRTYEQYF TGCAGCGTGGGCTTGCCCCCGGGGACTAGCGGGAGAACCTACGAGCAGTACTTC . TRBV29-1 TRBD2 TRBJ2-7
CASGRTGQETQYF TGTGCTAGTGGTCGCACAGGGCAAGAGACCCAGTACTTC . TRBV12-5 . TRBJ2-5
CASSQDRGDSNQPQHF TGTGCCAGCAGCCAAGACAGGGGGGATAGCAATCAGCCCCAGCATTTT . TRBV14 TRBD1 TRBJ1-5
CASSLGQGVRQETQYF TGCGCCAGCAGCTTGGGACAGGGGGTGAGACAAGAGACCCAGTACTTC . TRBV5-1 TRBD1 TRBJ2-5
CASSDVAEASYNEQFF TGTGCCAGCAGTGATGTAGCCGAAGCATCCTACAATGAGCAGTTCTTC . TRBV6-4 . TRBJ2-1
CASSEPGQGRWQYF TGTGCCAGTAGCGAACCGGGTCAGGGAAGGTGGCAGTACTTC . TRBV19 . TRBJ2-7
CASSLFLAGELFF TGTGCCAGCAGTTTGTTTCTCGCCGGGGAGCTGTTTTTT . TRBV2 . TRBJ2-2
CASMTEDSAGNEQFF TGTGCCAGCATGACCGAGGACTCGGCTGGGAATGAGCAGTTCTTC . TRBV2 . TRBJ2-1
CASSPTPPGGNTEAFF TGTGCCAGCAGCCCAACCCCTCCAGGGGGGAACACTGAAGCTTTCTTT . TRBV7-3 TRBD1 TRBJ1-1
CASSLSGGASTGELFF TGCGCCAGCAGCTTGAGCGGGGGGGCGTCCACCGGGGAGCTGTTTTTT . TRBV5-1 TRBD2 TRBJ2-2
CASSGQNYGYTF TGTGCCAGCAGTGGACAGAACTATGGCTACACCTTC . TRBV2 . TRBJ1-2
CASSVGRNYGYTF TGTGCCAGCAGCGTCGGGAGAAACTATGGCTACACCTTC . TRBV7-2 . TRBJ1-2
CASRSRGGLYEQYF TGTGCCAGTAGATCCCGCGGGGGGCTCTACGAGCAGTACTTC . TRBV19 TRBD2 TRBJ2-7
CASTPENTQYF TGTGCCAGCACCCCTGAGAATACGCAGTATTTT . TRBV7-2 . TRBJ2-3
CASSSDRYTDTQYF TGTGCCAGCAGCTCGGACAGATACACAGATACGCAGTATTTT . TRBV7-3 . TRBJ2-3
CASSSGLAGDTDTQYF TGTGCCAGCAGCTCAGGACTAGCGGGGGACACAGATACGCAGTATTTT . TRBV7-3 TRBD2 TRBJ2-3
CASRGTGTGGLEAFF TGTGCCAGCAGGGGAACCGGGACAGGGGGCCTTGAAGCTTTCTTT once TRBV7-9 TRBD1 TRBJ1-1
CASSLLSGSPNEQFF TGTGCCAGCAGCTTACTTAGCGGGAGTCCCAATGAGCAGTTCTTC . TRBV7-8 TRBD2 TRBJ2-1
CASSFDGQPTTDTQYF TGTGCCAGCAGCTTCGATGGGCAACCGACCACAGATACGCAGTATTTT . TRBV7-2 . TRBJ2-3
CASSTSGYNEQFF TGTGCCAGCTCGACTAGCGGGTACAATGAGCAGTTCTTC . TRBV2 TRBD2 TRBJ2-1
CASSGGDRGDSGNTIYF TGTGCCAGCAGCGGGGGGGACAGGGGAGATTCTGGAAACACCATATATTTT . TRBV7-9 TRBD1 TRBJ1-3
CSVEQREGQDTQYF TGCAGCGTTGAACAGCGGGAGGGCCAAGATACGCAGTATTTT . TRBV29-1 TRBD2 TRBJ2-3
CASSVRGWATGELFF TGTGCCAGCAGCGTTCGGGGGTGGGCCACCGGGGAGCTGTTTTTT . TRBV9 . TRBJ2-2
CASSSPGMGRGHYEQYF TGTGCCAGCAGCTCCCCAGGTATGGGCAGGGGGCATTACGAGCAGTACTTC . TRBV7-8 TRBD1 TRBJ2-7
CASGEEGAQPQHF TGTGCCAGCGGTGAAGAAGGGGCCCAGCCCCAGCATTTT . TRBV2 . TRBJ1-5
CSLAGGVGETQYF TGCAGCCTGGCAGGGGGAGTGGGGGAGACCCAGTACTTC . TRBV29-1 TRBD1 TRBJ2-5